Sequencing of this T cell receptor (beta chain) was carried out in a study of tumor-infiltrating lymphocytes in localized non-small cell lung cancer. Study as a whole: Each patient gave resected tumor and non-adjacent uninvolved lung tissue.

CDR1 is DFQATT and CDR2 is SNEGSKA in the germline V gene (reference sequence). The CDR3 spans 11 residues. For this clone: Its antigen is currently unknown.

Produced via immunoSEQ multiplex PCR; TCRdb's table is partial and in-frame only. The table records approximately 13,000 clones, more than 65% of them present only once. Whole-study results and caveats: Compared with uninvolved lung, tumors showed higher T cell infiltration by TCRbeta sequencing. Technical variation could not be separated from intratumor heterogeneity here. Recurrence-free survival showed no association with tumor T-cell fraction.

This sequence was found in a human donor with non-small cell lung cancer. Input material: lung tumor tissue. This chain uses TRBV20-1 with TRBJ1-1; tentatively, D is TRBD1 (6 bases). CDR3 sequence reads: CRAGEATEAFF. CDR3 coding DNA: TGCCGGGCAGGGGAGGCCACTGAAGCTTTCTTT.